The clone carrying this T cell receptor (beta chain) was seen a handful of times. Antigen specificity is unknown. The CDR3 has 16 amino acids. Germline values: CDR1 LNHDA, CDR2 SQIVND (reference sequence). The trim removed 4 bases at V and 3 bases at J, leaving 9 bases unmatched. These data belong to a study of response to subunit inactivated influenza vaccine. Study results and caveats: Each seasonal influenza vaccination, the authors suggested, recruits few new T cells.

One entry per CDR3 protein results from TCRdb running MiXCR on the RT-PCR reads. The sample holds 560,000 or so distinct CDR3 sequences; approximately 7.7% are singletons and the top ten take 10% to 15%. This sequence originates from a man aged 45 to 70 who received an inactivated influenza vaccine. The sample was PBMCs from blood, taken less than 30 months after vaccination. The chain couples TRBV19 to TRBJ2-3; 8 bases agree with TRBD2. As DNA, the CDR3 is TGTGCCAGTAGTAATCGGTTGGCGGGGGGAACAGATACGCAGTATTTT. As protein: CASSNRLAGGTDTQYF.